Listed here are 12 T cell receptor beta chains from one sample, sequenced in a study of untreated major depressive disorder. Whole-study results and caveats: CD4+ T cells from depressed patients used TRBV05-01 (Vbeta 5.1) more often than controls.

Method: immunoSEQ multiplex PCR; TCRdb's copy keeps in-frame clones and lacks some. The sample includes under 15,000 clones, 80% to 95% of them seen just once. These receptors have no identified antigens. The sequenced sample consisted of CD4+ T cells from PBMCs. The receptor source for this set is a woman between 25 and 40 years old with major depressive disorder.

CDR3 DNA sequence: TGTGCCATCACCTTCAGGGAGGACACTGAAGCTTTCTTT. This translates into CAITFREDTEAFF. The rearrangement uses TRBV10-3 and TRBJ1-1, with D tentatively TRBD1 (5 bases). The CDR3 loop spans 13 amino acids. CDR1 is ENHRY and CDR2 is SYGVKD in the germline V gene. Trimming cost V 7 bases and J 3 bases, with 12 bases left between them.

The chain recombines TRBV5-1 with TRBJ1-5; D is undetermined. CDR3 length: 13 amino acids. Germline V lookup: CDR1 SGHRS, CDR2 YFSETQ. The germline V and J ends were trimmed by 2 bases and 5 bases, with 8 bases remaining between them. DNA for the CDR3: TGCGCCAGCAGCTTTACGGGTGATCAGCCCCAGCATTTT. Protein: CASSFTGDQPQHF.

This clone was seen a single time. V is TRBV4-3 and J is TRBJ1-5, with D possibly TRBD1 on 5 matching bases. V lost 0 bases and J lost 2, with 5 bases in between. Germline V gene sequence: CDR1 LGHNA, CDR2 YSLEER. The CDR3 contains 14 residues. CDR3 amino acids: CASSQEQGNQPQHF. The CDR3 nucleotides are TGCGCCAGCAGCCAAGAACAGGGCAATCAGCCCCAGCATTTT.

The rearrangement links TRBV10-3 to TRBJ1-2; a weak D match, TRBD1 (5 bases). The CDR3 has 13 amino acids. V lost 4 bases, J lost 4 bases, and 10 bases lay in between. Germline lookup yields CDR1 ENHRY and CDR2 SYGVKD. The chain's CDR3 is CAISVGQRYGYTF. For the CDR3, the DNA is TGTGCCATCAGTGTGGGGCAACGCTATGGCTACACCTTC.

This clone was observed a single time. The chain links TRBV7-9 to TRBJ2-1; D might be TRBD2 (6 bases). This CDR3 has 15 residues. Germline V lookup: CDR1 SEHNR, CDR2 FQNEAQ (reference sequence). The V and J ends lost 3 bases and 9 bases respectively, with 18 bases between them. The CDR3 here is CASSFVAGYFSEQFF. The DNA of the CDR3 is TGTGCCAGCAGCTTTGTGGCGGGATATTTTAGTGAGCAGTTCTTC.

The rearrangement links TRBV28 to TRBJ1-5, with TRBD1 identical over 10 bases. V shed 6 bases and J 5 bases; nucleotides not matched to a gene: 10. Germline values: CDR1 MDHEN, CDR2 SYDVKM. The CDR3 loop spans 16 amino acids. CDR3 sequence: CASRPRGTGAHQPQHF. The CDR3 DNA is TGTGCCAGCAGACCCCGGGGGACAGGGGCTCATCAGCCCCAGCATTTT. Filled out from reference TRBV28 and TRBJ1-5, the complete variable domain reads DVKVTQSSRYLVKRTGEKVFLECVQDMDHENMFWYRQDPGLGLRLIYFSYDVKMKEKGDIPEGYSVSREKKERFSLILESASTNQTSMYLCASRPRGTGAHQPQHFGDGTRLSIL.

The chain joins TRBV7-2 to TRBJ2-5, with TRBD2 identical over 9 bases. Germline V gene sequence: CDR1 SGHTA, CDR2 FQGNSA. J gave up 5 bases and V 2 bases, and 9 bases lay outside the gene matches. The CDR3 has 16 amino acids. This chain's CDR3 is CASSLPSAGGPETQYF. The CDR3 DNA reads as TGTGCCAGCAGCTTACCCTCAGCGGGAGGACCGGAGACCCAGTACTTC.

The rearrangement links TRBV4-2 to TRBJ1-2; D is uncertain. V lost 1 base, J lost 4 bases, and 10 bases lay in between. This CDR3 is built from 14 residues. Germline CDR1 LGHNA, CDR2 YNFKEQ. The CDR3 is CASSQGQEVYGYTF. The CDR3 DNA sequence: TGTGCCAGCAGCCAAGGTCAGGAGGTCTATGGCTACACCTTC.

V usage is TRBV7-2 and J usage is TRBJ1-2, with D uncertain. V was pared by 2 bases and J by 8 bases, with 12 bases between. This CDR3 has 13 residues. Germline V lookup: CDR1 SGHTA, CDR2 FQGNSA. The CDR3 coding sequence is TGTGCCAGCAGCTTACAGGCGGTAACGGGCTACACCTTC. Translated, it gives CASSLQAVTGYTF.

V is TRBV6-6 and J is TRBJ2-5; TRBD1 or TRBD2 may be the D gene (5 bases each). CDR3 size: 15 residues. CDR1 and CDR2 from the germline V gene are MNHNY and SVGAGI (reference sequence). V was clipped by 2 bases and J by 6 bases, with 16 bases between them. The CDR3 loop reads CASSYEPGPGQTQYF. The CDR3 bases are TGTGCCAGCAGTTACGAGCCGGGCCCGGGGCAGACCCAGTACTTC.

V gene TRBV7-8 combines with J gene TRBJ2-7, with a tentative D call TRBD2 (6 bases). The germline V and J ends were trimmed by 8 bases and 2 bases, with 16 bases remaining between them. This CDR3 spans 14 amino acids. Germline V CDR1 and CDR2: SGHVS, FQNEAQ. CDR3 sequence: CASGRVREPYEQYF. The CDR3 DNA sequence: TGTGCCAGCGGTCGGGTGCGGGAACCCTACGAGCAGTACTTC.

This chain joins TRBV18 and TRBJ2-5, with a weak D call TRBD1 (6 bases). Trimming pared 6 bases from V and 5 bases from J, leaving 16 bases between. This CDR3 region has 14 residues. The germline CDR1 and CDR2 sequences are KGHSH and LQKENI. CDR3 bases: TGTGCCAGCTCGCGATCAGGGGCCCCGGAGACCCAGTACTTC. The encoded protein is CASSRSGAPETQYF.